One and the same sample provided the 29 T cell receptor beta chains below, sequenced in a study of control samples from healthy donors and cancer patients (dated by TCRdb to about 2020). The library was prepared using the immunoSEQ multiplex PCR assay. Imported from immuneACCESS, the table was reduced by TCRdb to in-frame sequences with V and J called. These copies leave out some clones; in studies compared against another copy, an unresolved V gene accounts for under half, and the cause of the remainder is not known. This sample holds fewer than 200,000 clones; 90% were observed only once. Jointly, the top ten make up just over 1.4% of the sample. Sequences were obtained from blood. The receptors originated from a woman between 50 and 59 years old in good health.

This clone was recorded a few times. The chain has TRBV7-2 and TRBJ2-5, with D possibly matching TRBD1 (5 bases). Per germline, CDR1 SGHTA and CDR2 FQGNSA. V lost 1 base and J 5 bases, leaving 14 bases between the germline ends. The CDR3 has 15 residues. In DNA, the CDR3 is TGTGCCAGCAGCTTAGAGTTGAAGGGGTGGGAGACCCAGTACTTC. Translating it yields CASSLELKGWETQYF.

This clone was counted once. The J gene is TRBJ1-6, the V gene TRBV6-5; the D gene is possibly TRBD1 (5 bases). The CDR3 has 16 amino acids. The V end lost 2 bases, the J end lost 7 bases, and 15 bases lay between the germline ends. Germline CDR1 MNHEY, CDR2 SVGAGI. The DNA for the CDR3 is TGTGCCAGCAGTTACGGGACGGAACCCAAAAATTCACCCCTCCACTTT. Translated, it gives CASSYGTEPKNSPLHF.

This clone appeared a single time. The chain is built from TRBV6-1 and TRBJ1-6, with D hard to call. The germline V and J ends were trimmed by 2 bases and 4 bases, with 12 bases remaining between them. The CDR3 spans 16 residues. Germline V CDR1 and CDR2: MNHNS, SASEGT. CDR3 nucleotides: TGTGCCAGCAGTGAACTTCTCCCTTATTATAATTCACCCCTCCACTTT. Translating it yields CASSELLPYYNSPLHF.

The V gene is TRBV19, the J gene TRBJ1-1; D is possibly TRBD1 (5 bases). Trimming removed 7 bases from V and 1 base from J, with 10 bases in between. The CDR3 sequence is 13 residues long. Germline V gene sequence: CDR1 LNHDA, CDR2 SQIVND (reference sequence). This chain's CDR3 is CASNPGRNTEAFF. The CDR3 DNA is TGTGCCAGTAATCCAGGGAGGAACACTGAAGCTTTCTTT.

J is TRBJ1-2 and V is TRBV27; 7 nucleotides agree with TRBD1. The V and J ends lost 8 bases and 8 bases, in that order; junction bases with no gene match: 14. Germline values: CDR1 MNHEY, CDR2 SMNVEV (reference sequence). The CDR3 loop spans 14 amino acids. The CDR3 nucleotides are TGTGCCAGCGGGGGGACAGCTTCCTTTTGGGGCTACACCTTC. This sequence encodes CASGGTASFWGYTF.

The chain joins TRBV4-1 to TRBJ2-5; no clear D. Per germline, CDR1 MGHRA and CDR2 YSYEKL. The CDR3 consists of 15 residues. V was cut by 0 bases and J by 2 bases, with 10 bases left in between. This CDR3 is CASSQEGNEQETQYF. The CDR3 DNA reads as TGCGCCAGCAGCCAAGAGGGAAATGAGCAAGAGACCCAGTACTTC.

The chain carries TRBV13 and TRBJ2-5; weak D call: TRBD1 (5 bases). The CDR3 has 18 amino acids. Germline CDR1 is PRHDT and CDR2 is FYEKMQ (reference sequence). The V gene lost 2 bases and the J gene lost 2 bases, with 21 bases spanning the gap. DNA of the CDR3: TGTGCCAGCAGCTTAAAGGGGTGGGGCCCAGCTTGGCAAGAGACCCAGTACTTC. Protein: CASSLKGWGPAWQETQYF.

The chain links TRBV28 to TRBJ1-4, with a possible D match to TRBD1 (5 bases). V dropped 3 bases and J dropped 7 bases, with 21 bases sitting between them. There are 17 residues in the CDR3. In germline, CDR1 is MDHEN, CDR2 SYDVKM. CDR3 in DNA: TGTGCCAGCAGTTTTACTTCAAAGGGACCGTTTGGTGAAAAACTGTTTTTT. This gives the protein CASSFTSKGPFGEKLFF.

This clone was observed a single time. The J gene is TRBJ1-5, the V gene TRBV5-1; D might be TRBD1 (5 bases). This CDR3 region has 15 residues. Trimming removed 1 base at V and 8 bases at J, with 16 bases between. Germline CDR1 SGHRS, CDR2 YFSETQ. CDR3 region: CASSLIGHPGEPQHF. Written as DNA, the CDR3 is TGCGCCAGCAGCTTGATCGGACATCCGGGGGAGCCCCAGCATTTT.

The chain recombines TRBV28 with TRBJ1-1; D unclear. Looked up from germline, CDR1 is MDHEN and CDR2 is SYDVKM. The CDR3 runs 15 residues. V was trimmed by 5 bases and J by 2 bases, leaving 15 bases between them. The CDR3 DNA follows: TGTGCCAGCAGTACCCGGAGAATCCGAAACACTGAAGCTTTCTTT. This codes for CASSTRRIRNTEAFF.

The chain uses TRBV24-1 and TRBJ1-4; unclear D gene. The CDR3 loop spans 11 amino acids. The ends were cut back, 5 bases at V and 8 bases at J, with 5 bases in the middle. Germline V gene data show CDR1 as KGHDR and CDR2 as SFDVKD. The CDR3 DNA reads as TGTGCCACCAGTGCGGGGGAAAAACTGTTTTTT. As protein: CATSAGEKLFF.

The genes are TRBV3-1 (or the pseudogene TRBV3-2) and TRBJ1-3; unclear D gene. The V end lost 2 bases, the J end lost 7 bases, and 12 bases lay between the germline ends. CDR1 LGHDT and CDR2 YNNKEL come from the germline V gene (reference sequence). The CDR3 is 14 residues long. CDR3 protein: CASSQYGGLNTIYF. DNA of the CDR3: TGTGCCAGCAGCCAATACGGAGGGTTGAACACCATATATTTT.

Worth noting for this clone: The junction shows a germline mismatch at one end, possibly a read error. This chain connects TRBV2 to TRBJ1-3; 7 nucleotides line up with TRBD1. CDR3 length: 13 residues. From germline, CDR1 is SNHLY and CDR2 FYNNEI. The CDR3 region has the DNA TGTGCCAGCAGGGAAGGGACAGCGGGCACCATATATTTT. This translates into CASREGTAGTIYF.

The chain couples TRBV28 to TRBJ2-7; D perhaps matches TRBD2 (6 bases). Germline-derived CDR1 and CDR2 are MDHEN and SYDVKM. V lost 3 bases and J 4 bases, leaving 16 bases between the germline ends. The CDR3 totals 15 residues. CDR3 region: CASSFSGLLSYEQYF. For the CDR3, the DNA is TGTGCCAGCAGTTTCTCCGGACTACTTTCTTACGAGCAGTACTTC.

The V call is TRBV28, the J call TRBJ1-1; D uncertain. The ends were cut back, 1 base at V and 5 bases at J, with 11 bases in the middle. Germline-derived CDR1 and CDR2 are MDHEN and SYDVKM. The length of the CDR3 is 14 residues. The CDR3: CASSLFSVGTEAFF. The CDR3 DNA follows: TGTGCCAGCAGTTTATTTTCCGTGGGGACTGAAGCTTTCTTT.

V and J are TRBV2 and TRBJ2-3; no definite D call. The CDR3 is 14 residues long. Per germline, CDR1 SNHLY and CDR2 FYNNEI. The V end lost 4 bases, the J end lost 2 bases, and 10 bases lay between the germline ends. CDR3 coding DNA: TGTGCCAGCAGTGTAGTCCCAAACACAGATACGCAGTATTTT. The encoded protein is CASSVVPNTDTQYF.

The chain employs TRBV28 and TRBJ2-2; possible D gene TRBD1, 6 bases. The germline gives CDR1 MDHEN, CDR2 SYDVKM. The V end was cut by 6 bases, the J end by 3 bases, with 20 bases between. The CDR3 length is 17 residues. DNA for the CDR3: TGTGCCAGCAGGTCAAACACAGGGAAGGGATACACCGGGGAGCTGTTTTTT. Protein sequence: CASRSNTGKGYTGELFF.

V usage is TRBV5-1 and J usage is TRBJ1-1, with D unresolved. Germline lookup yields CDR1 SGHRS and CDR2 YFSETQ. The CDR3 totals 13 residues. V was trimmed by 4 bases and J by 4 bases, leaving 11 bases between them. This CDR3 reads CASSPLQSTEAFF. Here the CDR3 DNA reads TGCGCCAGCAGCCCGCTACAAAGCACTGAAGCTTTCTTT. Filled out from reference TRBV5-1 and TRBJ1-1, the complete variable domain reads KAGVTQTPRYLIKTRGQQVTLSCSPISGHRSVSWYQQTPGQGLQFLFEYFSETQRNKGNFPGRFSGRQFSNSRSEMNVSTLELGDSALYLCASSPLQSTEAFFGQGTRLTVV.

Comment on this clone: Other nucleotide sequences in the sample specify the same CDR3. V is TRBV7-2 and J is TRBJ1-2; D is perhaps TRBD1 (6 bases). This CDR3 has 14 residues. Germline lookup yields CDR1 SGHTA and CDR2 FQGNSA. V shed 1 base and J shed 4 bases, with 10 bases lying between them. CDR3 protein: CASSLDGGPYGYTF. The DNA of the CDR3 is TGTGCCAGCAGCTTAGACGGGGGGCCCTATGGCTACACCTTC.

The chain couples TRBV24-1 to TRBJ2-1; 13 nucleotides align to TRBD2. The CDR3 has 13 residues. CDR1 and CDR2 (germline): KGHDR, SFDVKD. V lost 7 bases and J lost 15; bases outside the gene matches: 8. Here the CDR3 reads CATSGLAGEGWFF. The CDR3 bases are TGTGCCACCAGCGGACTAGCGGGAGAGGGTTGGTTCTTC.

The rearrangement links TRBV9 to TRBJ2-1; D gene ambiguous. Trimming took off 3 bases at V and 0 bases at J, with 25 bases between the two ends. CDR3 length: 20 residues. Germline CDR1 SGDLS, CDR2 YYNGEE. The CDR3 is CASSAPGADDSLDSYNEQFF. The CDR3 DNA is TGTGCCAGCAGCGCCCCTGGAGCTGACGATTCCCTAGACTCCTACAATGAGCAGTTCTTC.

The J gene is TRBJ1-1, the V gene TRBV6-5; 7 bases align to TRBD1. The germline gives CDR1 MNHEY, CDR2 SVGAGI. V shed 0 bases and J 5 bases; nucleotides not matched to a gene: 9. The CDR3 sequence is 16 residues long. DNA for the CDR3: TGTGCCAGCAGTTACTCTCAGGGGGGCGGGGTGACTGAAGCTTTCTTT. It encodes CASSYSQGGGVTEAFF.

As DNA, the CDR3 is TGTGCCAGTAGTATCGGGACCTATAATTCACCCCTCCACTTT. Translation: CASSIGTYNSPLHF. The chain is built from TRBV19 and TRBJ1-6; D unresolved. The CDR3 totals 14 residues. V shed 3 bases and J shed 2 bases, with 5 bases lying between them. From germline, CDR1 is LNHDA and CDR2 SQIVND (reference sequence).

With regard to this clone: Distinct nucleotide sequences in the sample also encode this CDR3. The chain carries TRBV28 and TRBJ2-3; D gene uncertain. The CDR3 sequence is 12 residues long. CDR1 is MDHEN, CDR2 SYDVKM, per germline. The ends were cut back, 8 bases at V and 1 base at J, with 7 bases in the middle. CDR3 nucleotides: TGTGCCAGCTCGTGGGGCACAGATACGCAGTATTTT. Its translation is CASSWGTDTQYF. Filled out from reference TRBV28 and TRBJ2-3, the complete variable domain reads DVKVTQSSRYLVKRTGEKVFLECVQDMDHENMFWYRQDPGLGLRLIYFSYDVKMKEKGDIPEGYSVSREKKERFSLILESASTNQTSMYLCASSWGTDTQYFGPGTRLTVL.

The chain employs TRBV2 and TRBJ1-1, with TRBD1 matching over 12 bases. V lost 6 bases to trimming and J lost 5 bases; unmatched junction nucleotides: 7. The CDR3 has 15 residues. Germline-derived CDR1 and CDR2 are SNHLY and FYNNEI. The CDR3 nucleotides read TGTGCCAGCAGCTGGGACAGGGGGCGAGATACTGAAGCTTTCTTT. Amino acid sequence: CASSWDRGRDTEAFF.

This chain joins TRBV6-2 or TRBV6-3 and TRBJ1-5; D call uncertain. From germline, CDR1 is MNHEY and CDR2 SVGEGT. V gave up 2 bases and J gave up 1 base, with 9 bases separating them. There are 15 residues in the CDR3. The CDR3 DNA is TGTGCCAGCAGTTACGTCGGTATCAGCAATCAGCCCCAGCATTTT. It translates to CASSYVGISNQPQHF.

The rearrangement links TRBV6-2 or TRBV6-3 to TRBJ2-5; 16 bases map to TRBD2. V lost 6 bases and J lost 4; bases outside the gene matches: 17. The CDR3 loop spans 20 amino acids. Germline V gene data show CDR1 as MNHEY and CDR2 as SVGEGT. DNA for the CDR3: TGTGCCAGCAGCCAAGGTCCCGGTCCGGGACTAGCGGGGGGGCCAGAGACCCAGTACTTC. Amino acids: CASSQGPGPGLAGGPETQYF.

A single count supports this clone. V is TRBV4-2 and J is TRBJ1-6, with unresolved D. The CDR3 is 14 residues long. Germline loops: CDR1 LGHNA, CDR2 YNFKEQ. V was cut by 1 base and J by 6 bases, with 7 bases left in between. The DNA for the CDR3 is TGTGCCAGCAGCCAAGCACGCGGTAATTCACCCCTCCACTTT. Translation: CASSQARGNSPLHF.

This clone was seen more than once but under ten times. V gene TRBV2 combines with J gene TRBJ1-1, with D possibly being TRBD1 (5 bases). The CDR3 spans 15 residues. Germline V gives CDR1 SNHLY, CDR2 FYNNEI. Trimming stripped 6 bases from V and 6 bases from J, with 20 bases between. For the CDR3, the DNA is TGTGCCAGCAGACCTGGGGACCTCCCGAAGGCTGAAGCTTTCTTT. It translates to CASRPGDLPKAEAFF.